These 14 T cell receptor beta chains were sequenced from one sample in a study of T cell responses to AZD1222 COVID-19 vaccine. Sequencing was performed with immunoSEQ multiplex PCR; in TCRdb, only in-frame clones are kept and a portion is missing. The data show 80,000 to 95,000 clones, roughly 89% seen once. The sequenced sample was peripheral blood, obtained on day 0 of MenACWY control vaccination. Source of these receptors: an adult in good health.

The gene calls are TRBV19 and TRBJ1-1; D remains ambiguous. Looked up from germline, CDR1 is LNHDA and CDR2 is SQIVND (reference sequence). Trimming pared 1 base from V and 4 bases from J, leaving 4 bases between. CDR3 length equals 12 residues. CDR3 DNA sequence: TGTGCCAGTAGTATAGGCCCCACTGAAGCTTTCTTT. Protein product: CASSIGPTEAFF.

The CDR3 region is CASSDRVNYGYTF. The CDR3 nucleotides are TGTGCCAGCAGTGACAGGGTAAACTATGGCTACACCTTC. The genes are TRBV6-2 or TRBV6-3 and TRBJ1-2; 7 bases agree with TRBD1. The CDR3 sequence is 13 residues long. Unmatched junction bases numbered 2, after V lost 5 bases and J lost 2 bases. CDR1 is MNHEY, CDR2 SVGEGT, per germline.

The rearrangement joins TRBV19 to TRBJ2-7; D might be TRBD1 (5 bases). Trimming pared 1 base from V and 0 bases from J, leaving 10 bases between. The germline gives CDR1 LNHDA, CDR2 SQIVND (reference sequence). This CDR3 spans 15 amino acids. The CDR3 sequence is CASSIGVTVSYEQYF. As DNA, the CDR3 is TGTGCCAGTAGTATAGGGGTGACAGTCTCCTACGAGCAGTACTTC.

This chain connects TRBV6-5 to TRBJ1-2, with TRBD1 identical over 8 bases. V shed 7 bases, J shed 7 bases, and the junction held 11 bases outside the gene matches. The CDR3 spans 14 residues. Germline CDR1 and CDR2: MNHEY and SVGAGI. Here the CDR3 reads CASTIGQGWSGYTF. In DNA form, the CDR3 reads TGTGCCAGCACCATAGGACAGGGCTGGAGTGGCTACACCTTC.

The chain joins TRBV29-1 to TRBJ2-3; the D is unclear. V dropped 3 bases and J dropped 2 bases, with 12 bases sitting between them. Per germline, CDR1 SQVTM and CDR2 ANQGSEA. This CDR3 has 14 amino acids. Here the CDR3 DNA reads TGCAGCGTTGACTCGGCGGTAACCACAGATACGCAGTATTTT. Translating it yields CSVDSAVTTDTQYF.

The chain joins TRBV11-3 to TRBJ2-7; D gene unclear. CDR1 is SGHNT and CDR2 is YENEEA in the germline V gene. V shed 3 bases and J shed 2 bases, with 5 bases lying between them. This CDR3 has 12 amino acids. This CDR3 is CASSFMPYEQYF. The CDR3 DNA reads as TGTGCCAGCAGCTTCATGCCCTACGAGCAGTACTTC.

This clone has only a few counts. The chain recombines TRBV29-1 with TRBJ1-4; possible D gene TRBD1, 6 bases. CDR3 length equals 12 residues. Germline V lookup: CDR1 SQVTM, CDR2 ANQGSEA. V was shortened by 5 bases and J by 8 bases, with 12 bases between the two germline ends. The CDR3 protein is CSVKEGDEKLFF. Here the CDR3 DNA reads TGCAGCGTTAAGGAGGGGGACGAAAAACTGTTTTTT.

The genes are TRBV7-2 and TRBJ1-5, with D unclear. The V gene's germline CDR1 is SGHTA and CDR2 FQGNSA. V was shortened by 2 bases and J by 6 bases, with 14 bases between the two germline ends. There are 15 residues in the CDR3. CDR3 DNA: TGTGCCAGCAGCTTAAACCTGGCGTCAGGTCAGCCCCAGCATTTT. Translation gives CASSLNLASGQPQHF.

This sequence joins TRBV3-1 (or the pseudogene TRBV3-2) and TRBJ2-1, with unresolved D. V was shortened by 3 bases and J by 8 bases, with 5 bases between the two germline ends. Germline V gene lookup returns CDR1 LGHDT and CDR2 YNNKEL (reference sequence). The CDR3 totals 11 residues. The CDR3 sequence is CASSQGYEQFF. CDR3 DNA: TGTGCCAGCAGCCAGGGATATGAGCAGTTCTTC.

V gene TRBV29-1 combines with J gene TRBJ1-3; TRBD1 might be the D (6 bases). The CDR3 runs to 13 residues. V was trimmed by 4 bases and J by 0 bases, leaving 7 bases between them. CDR1 and CDR2 (germline): SQVTM, ANQGSEA. The CDR3 region has the DNA TGCAGCGTTGGGACAGTCTCTGGAAACACCATATATTTT. Translating it yields CSVGTVSGNTIYF. The variable domain in full, with the rest retrieved from reference TRBV29-1 and TRBJ1-3, is SAVISQKPSRDICQRGTSLTIQCQVDSQVTMMFWYRQQPGQSLTLIATANQGSEATYESGFVIDKFPISRPNLTFSTLTVSNMSPEDSSIYLCSVGTVSGNTIYFGEGSWLTVV.

The chain joins TRBV20-1 to TRBJ1-1; the D gene is possibly TRBD1 (5 bases). The germline V and J ends were trimmed by 3 bases and 5 bases, with 7 bases remaining between them. The germline V gene has CDR1 DFQATT and CDR2 SNEGSKA (reference sequence). The CDR3 is 11 residues long. The CDR3 sequence is CSASGGTEAFF. The CDR3 nucleotides read TGCAGTGCTAGTGGGGGGACTGAAGCTTTCTTT.

This chain joins TRBV10-3 and TRBJ1-6; maybe TRBD1 (6 bases). In germline, CDR1 is ENHRY, CDR2 SYGVKD. Trimming removed 10 bases at V and 7 bases at J, with 11 bases between. The CDR3 spans 12 residues. CDR3 sequence reads: CATGGRNSPLHF. Written as DNA, the CDR3 is TGTGCCACCGGGGGCAGAAATTCACCCCTCCACTTT.

Note on this clone: At one end, the junction sequence differs from germline, possibly due to a read error. The same CDR3 also results from other DNA sequences found in this sample. V gene TRBV6-4 combines with J gene TRBJ2-3, with 8 positions matching TRBD2. This CDR3 has 15 residues. Germline assignment: CDR1 MRHNA and CDR2 SNTAGT. CDR3 sequence (DNA): TGTGCCAGCAGTGAGAGCGGGGGTGGCACGGATACGCAGTATTTT. As protein: CASSESGGGTDTQYF.

This rearrangement joins TRBV7-2 to TRBJ2-3; 11 bases fit TRBD2. The germline CDR1 and CDR2 sequences are SGHTA and FQGNSA. V was clipped by 6 bases and J by 2 bases; unmatched bases: 7. CDR3 length equals 16 residues. CDR3 in DNA: TGTGCCAGCAGTTGGGGACTAGCGGCCTACACAGATACGCAGTATTTT. Residues: CASSWGLAAYTDTQYF. Full variable domain (remainder filled in from reference TRBV7-2 and TRBJ2-3): GAGVSQSPSNKVTEKGKDVELRCDPISGHTALYWYRQSLGQGLEFLIYFQGNSAPDKSGLPSDRFSAERTGGSVSTLTIQRTQQEDSAVYLCASSWGLAAYTDTQYFGPGTRLTVL.